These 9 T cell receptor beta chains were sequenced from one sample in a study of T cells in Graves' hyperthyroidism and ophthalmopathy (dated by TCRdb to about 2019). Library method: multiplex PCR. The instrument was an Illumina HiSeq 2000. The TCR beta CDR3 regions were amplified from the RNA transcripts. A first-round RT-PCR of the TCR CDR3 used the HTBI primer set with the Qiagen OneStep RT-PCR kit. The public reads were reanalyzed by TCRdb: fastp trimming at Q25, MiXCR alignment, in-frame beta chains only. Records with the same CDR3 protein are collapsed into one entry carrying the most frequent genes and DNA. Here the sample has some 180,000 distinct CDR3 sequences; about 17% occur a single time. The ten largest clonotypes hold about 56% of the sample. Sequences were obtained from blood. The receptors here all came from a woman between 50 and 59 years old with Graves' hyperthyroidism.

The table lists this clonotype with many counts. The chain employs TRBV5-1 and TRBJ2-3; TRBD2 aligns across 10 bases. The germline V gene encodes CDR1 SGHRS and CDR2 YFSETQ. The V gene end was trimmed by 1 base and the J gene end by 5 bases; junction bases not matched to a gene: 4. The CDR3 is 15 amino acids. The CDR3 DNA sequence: TGCGCCAGCAGCTTGTCTAGCGGGAGTGTAGATACGCAGTATTTT. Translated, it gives CASSLSSGSVDTQYF.

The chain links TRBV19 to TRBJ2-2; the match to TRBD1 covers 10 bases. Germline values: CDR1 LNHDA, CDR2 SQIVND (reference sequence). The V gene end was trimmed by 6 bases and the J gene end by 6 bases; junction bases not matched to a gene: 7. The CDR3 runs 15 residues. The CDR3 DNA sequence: TGTGCCAGTAGGCCCCGGGACAGGGGTGCCGGGGAGCTGTTTTTT. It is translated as CASRPRDRGAGELFF. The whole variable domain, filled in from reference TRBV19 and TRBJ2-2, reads DGGITQSPKYLFRKEGQNVTLSCEQNLNHDAMYWYRQDPGQGLRLIYYSQIVNDFQKGDIAEGYSVSREKKESFPLTVTSAQKNPTAFYLCASRPRDRGAGELFFGEGSRLTVL.

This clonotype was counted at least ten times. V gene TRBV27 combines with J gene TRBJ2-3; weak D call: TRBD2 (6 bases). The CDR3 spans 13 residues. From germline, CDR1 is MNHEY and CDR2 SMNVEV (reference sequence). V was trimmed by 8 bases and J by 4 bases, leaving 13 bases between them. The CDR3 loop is CASGVLASDTQYF. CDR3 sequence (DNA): TGTGCCAGCGGGGTTCTAGCGTCAGATACGCAGTATTTT.

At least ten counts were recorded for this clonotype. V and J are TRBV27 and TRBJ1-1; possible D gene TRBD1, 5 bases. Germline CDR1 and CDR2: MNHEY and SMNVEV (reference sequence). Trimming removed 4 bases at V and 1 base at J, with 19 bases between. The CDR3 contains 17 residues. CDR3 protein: CASSSMFIGTQNTEAFF. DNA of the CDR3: TGTGCCAGCAGTTCGATGTTTATAGGGACGCAGAACACTGAAGCTTTCTTT.

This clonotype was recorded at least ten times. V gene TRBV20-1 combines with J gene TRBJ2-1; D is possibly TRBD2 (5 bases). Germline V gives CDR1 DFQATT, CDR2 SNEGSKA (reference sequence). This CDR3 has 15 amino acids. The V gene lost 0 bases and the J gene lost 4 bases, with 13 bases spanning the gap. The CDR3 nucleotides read TGCAGTGCTAGAGAGTCTAGCAAGGATTACAATGAGCAGTTCTTC. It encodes CSARESSKDYNEQFF.

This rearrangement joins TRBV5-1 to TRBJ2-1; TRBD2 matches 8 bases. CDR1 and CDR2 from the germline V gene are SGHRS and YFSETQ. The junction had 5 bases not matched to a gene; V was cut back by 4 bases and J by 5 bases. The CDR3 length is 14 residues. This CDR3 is CASSRPAGDNEQFF. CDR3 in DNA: TGCGCCAGCAGCCGTCCAGCGGGAGACAATGAGCAGTTCTTC.

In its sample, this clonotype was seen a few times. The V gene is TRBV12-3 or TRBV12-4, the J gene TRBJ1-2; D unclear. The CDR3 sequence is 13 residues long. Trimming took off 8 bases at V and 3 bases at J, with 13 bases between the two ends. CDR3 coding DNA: TGTGCCAGCCGTGACCTGACCCACTATGGCTACACCTTC. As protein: CASRDLTHYGYTF.

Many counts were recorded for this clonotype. For the CDR3, the DNA is TGTGCCAGCAGACCCTCCGGGACAGGGGTCTACGAGCAGTACTTC. The encoded protein is CASRPSGTGVYEQYF. V usage is TRBV13 and J usage is TRBJ2-7; the match to TRBD1 covers 10 bases. CDR1 is PRHDT and CDR2 is FYEKMQ in the germline V gene (reference sequence). The CDR3 is made up of 15 amino acids. V was pared by 6 bases and J by 3 bases, with 8 bases of the junction left unmatched.

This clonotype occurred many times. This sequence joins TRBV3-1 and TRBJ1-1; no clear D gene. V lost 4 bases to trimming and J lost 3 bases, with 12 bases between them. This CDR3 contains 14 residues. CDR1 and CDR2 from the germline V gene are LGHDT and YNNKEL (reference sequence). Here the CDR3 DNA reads TGTGCCAGCAGCCGCGGACCTACCGACACTGAAGCTTTCTTT. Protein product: CASSRGPTDTEAFF.